The rows below give T cell receptor beta chains drawn from one sample of a study of shared clonotypes between healthy human individuals. Clones were read by immunoSEQ multiplex PCR, and TCRdb kept only the in-frame ones, dropping some. The sample has hundreds of thousands of clones; around 97% are singletons. Sequenced: naive CD4+ T cells sorted from blood. The receptor source for this set is a woman in her thirties in good health. Each CDR3 is given with its conserved first and last residue. A D gene is named only where the DNA matches it firmly. Only some rows state a clone size, as once, few, many or a class for expanded clones.

-	TRBV18	TRBJ1-2	-	TGTGCCAGCTCACCACTGGAAGAGGGCTACACCTTC	CASSPLEEGYTF
-	TRBV10-3	TRBJ1-3	-	TGTGCCATCAGTGAGTCTCAGGGAAACACCATATATTTT	CAISESQGNTIYF
-	TRBV5-4	TRBJ2-2	-	TGTGCCAGCAGCTTGGGGACAACCAGGACCGGGGAGCTGTTTTTT	CASSLGTTRTGELFF
-	TRBV28	TRBJ1-3	-	TGTGCCAGCAGCAGCCAGAACACCATATATTTT	CASSSQNTIYF
TRBD1	TRBV15	TRBJ2-1	-	TGTGCCACCTCCGGGACAGGGGGCCTTCGCTCCTACAATGAGCAGTTCTTC	CATSGTGGLRSYNEQFF
TRBD2	TRBV6-1	TRBJ2-3	-	TGTGCCAGCACGTTCCTTAGCGGGACCGCAGATACGCAGTATTTT	CASTFLSGTADTQYF
-	TRBV28	TRBJ2-7	-	TGTGCCAGCAGTGAACACAGGGTTTACGAGCAGTACTTC	CASSEHRVYEQYF
TRBD2	TRBV27	TRBJ2-2	-	TGTGCCAGCAGTGCGGGAGGATCAAACACCGGGGAGCTGTTTTTT	CASSAGGSNTGELFF
-	TRBV5-6	TRBJ2-2	-	TGTGCCAGCAGCCATTACAGGGTTCGTAGCACCGGGGAGCTGTTTTTT	CASSHYRVRSTGELFF
-	TRBV29-1	TRBJ2-6	-	TGCAGCGTTACGACGGTCCATCTAGACGTCCTGACTTTC	CSVTTVHLDVLTF
TRBD2	TRBV28	TRBJ2-7	-	TGTGCCAGCACCCCGTCGTTGGGAGGGCCTCACGAGCAGTACTTC	CASTPSLGGPHEQYF
TRBD1	TRBV28	TRBJ2-7	once	TGTGCCAGCAGGGAGGCCGGGACAGTCTCCTACGAGCAGTACTTC	CASREAGTVSYEQYF
TRBD2	TRBV19	TRBJ2-1	-	TGTGCCAGTAGTCCTACTAGCGGGAGTCTCTACAATGAGCAGTTCTTC	CASSPTSGSLYNEQFF
TRBD2	TRBV28	TRBJ2-5	-	TGTGCCAGCAGCTGGATGACGGGGGGGCGGGCGACCCAGTACTTC	CASSWMTGGRATQYF
TRBD1	TRBV7-9	TRBJ2-6	-	TGTGCCAGCAGCTTACTCCGTTCAGGGGGCGCATCTGGGGCCAACGTCCTGACTTTC	CASSLLRSGGASGANVLTF
-	TRBV7-9	TRBJ2-7	few	TGTGCCAGCAGCTTAGACAGGGTAGCAAGAGAGCAGTACTTC	CASSLDRVAREQYF
-	TRBV19	TRBJ2-1	-	TGTGCCAGTAGTCCCATGACCGGCAGCTCCTACAATGAGCAGTTCTTC	CASSPMTGSSYNEQFF
TRBD2	TRBV28	TRBJ2-7	-	TGTGCCAGCAGTTTATTTCCTAGCGGAAAACCCTACGAGCAGTACTTC	CASSLFPSGKPYEQYF
TRBD1	TRBV6-6	TRBJ1-4	-	TGTGCCAGCAGTTACACAAAGGACAGGGGAGCGCTTGGACTGTTTTTT	CASSYTKDRGALGLFF
-	TRBV10-3	TRBJ2-3	-	TGTGCCATCAGCCAGCTTTTAAGCGGCACAGATACGCAGTATTTT	CAISQLLSGTDTQYF
-	TRBV5-1	TRBJ2-7	-	TGCGCCAGCAGCTTGTCAGGGACTTCGACCTACGAGCAGTACTTC	CASSLSGTSTYEQYF
-	TRBV4-2	TRBJ2-3	-	TGTGCCAGCAGCCAAGTTCAGACCGGGACCAACCGCCGAACATACACAGATACGCAGTATTTT	CASSQVQTGTNRRTYTDTQYF
TRBD1	TRBV30	TRBJ1-2	-	TGTGCCTGGAGTCACGGGACAGCGTCGTTGGGCTACACCTTC	CAWSHGTASLGYTF
TRBD2	TRBV7-6	TRBJ2-2	-	TGTGCCAGCAGCTTAACGGGAGGCGCCGCCCGAAACACCGGGGAGCTGTTTTTT	CASSLTGGAARNTGELFF
TRBD2	TRBV4-2	TRBJ2-4	-	TGTGCCAGCAGCCCCTTGGGGCTAGCGGGAGAAGCAGGCAAAAACATTCAGTACTTC	CASSPLGLAGEAGKNIQYF
-	TRBV30	TRBJ2-7	-	TGTGCCTGGAGTCCGCAGGGCGGTTCGGCCTACGAGCAGTACTTC	CAWSPQGGSAYEQYF
-	TRBV2	TRBJ1-2	-	TGTGCCAGCAGTGCAGATAGGGCCTATGGCTACACCTTC	CASSADRAYGYTF
-	TRBV2	TRBJ2-2	-	TGTGCCAGCAGTGAAGTTGGGGGGCGCACCGGGGAGCTGTTTTTT	CASSEVGGRTGELFF
-	TRBV5-1	TRBJ1-1	-	TGCGCCAGCAGCAGCGGGACGGGAGATTTGAACACTGAAGCTTTCTTT	CASSSGTGDLNTEAFF
-	TRBV28	TRBJ1-2	-	TGTGCCAGCAGCCATTACGACAGCTATGGCTACACCTTC	CASSHYDSYGYTF
TRBD2	TRBV28	TRBJ2-1	-	TGTGCCAGCAGTTTAGGACAGCGGGAGGTAAATGAGCAGTTCTTC	CASSLGQREVNEQFF